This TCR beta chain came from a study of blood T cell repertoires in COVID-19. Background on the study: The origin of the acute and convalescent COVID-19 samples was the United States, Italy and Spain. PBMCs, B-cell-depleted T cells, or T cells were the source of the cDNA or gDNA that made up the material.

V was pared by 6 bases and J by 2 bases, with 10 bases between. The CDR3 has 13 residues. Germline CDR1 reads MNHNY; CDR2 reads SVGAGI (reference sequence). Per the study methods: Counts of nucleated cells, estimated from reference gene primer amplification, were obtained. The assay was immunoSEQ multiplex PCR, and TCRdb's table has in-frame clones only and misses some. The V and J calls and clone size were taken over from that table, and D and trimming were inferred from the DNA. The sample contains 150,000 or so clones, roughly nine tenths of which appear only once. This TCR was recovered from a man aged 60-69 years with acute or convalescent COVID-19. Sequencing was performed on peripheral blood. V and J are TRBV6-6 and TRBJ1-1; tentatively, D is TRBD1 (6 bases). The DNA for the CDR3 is TGTGCCAGCAGCCCACAGGGAAACACTGAAGCTTTCTTT. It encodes CASSPQGNTEAFF.